This TCR beta chain was identified during a study of blood T cell repertoires in COVID-19. This CDR3 comprises 14 residues. The germline V and J ends were trimmed by 6 bases and 5 bases, with 16 bases remaining between them. Germline assignment: CDR1 MNHEY and CDR2 SMNVEV (reference sequence). Some clones are missing from TCRdb's copy, which holds only in-frame ones; the method was immunoSEQ multiplex PCR. The table shows 68,000 or so clones, with over 60% occurring only once. The chain recombines TRBV27 with TRBJ2-5, with D perhaps TRBD1 (6 bases). The material sequenced was peripheral blood. The TCR originated in a human donor in a cohort sampled during active COVID-19. CDR3 amino acids: CASRGPSRGETQYF. In DNA, the CDR3 is TGTGCCAGCAGAGGGCCCTCGAGGGGGGAGACCCAGTACTTC.